The next 29 T cell receptor beta chains were all read from a single sample in a study of CD8 T cells in ankylosing spondylitis listed by TCRdb under 2017. The receptor library was made with 5' RACE. Sequencing was carried out with an Illumina HiSeq 2500. The public sequencing data were trimmed at Q25 with fastp and processed into clonotypes with MiXCR by TCRdb, which kept only in-frame beta chains. When rows share a CDR3 protein, they turn into one entry using the most common DNA and genes. This sample comprises about 130,000 distinct CDR3 sequences, 6.5% to 9% of them detected only once. The ten largest clones add up to roughly an eighth of the sample. The specimen sequenced was blood, either unsorted or a sorted T cell fraction (not recorded which). Source of these receptors: a male donor with ankylosing spondylitis or in good health (not recorded which).

This clonotype was seen many times. The V gene is TRBV27, the J gene TRBJ2-5; TRBD2 matches at 12 bases. The V gene's germline CDR1 is MNHEY and CDR2 SMNVEV (reference sequence). The CDR3 spans 15 residues. Losses at the gene ends were 9 bases for V and 3 bases for J; bases not matched to a gene: 8. In DNA form, the CDR3 reads TGTGCCAGTACGGCCTGGACTAGCGGGAAAGAGACCCAGTACTTC. It yields the protein CASTAWTSGKETQYF.

In this sample, this clonotype turned up many times. CDR3 coding DNA: TGCGCCAGCAGCTTCCGACAAGAGACCCAGTACTTC. Protein product: CASSFRQETQYF. The chain links TRBV5-1 to TRBJ2-5; no reliable D call. This CDR3 is 12 amino acids long. Deletions cut 2 bases from V and 2 bases from J, with 4 bases between. Per germline, CDR1 SGHRS and CDR2 YFSETQ.

This clonotype was seen at least ten times. This chain joins TRBV12-3 or TRBV12-4 and TRBJ2-1, with TRBD1 matching 8 bases. The CDR3 length is 14 residues. Trimming took 7 bases from V and 5 from J; bases not matched to a gene: 7. The CDR3 bases are TGTGCCAGCATCGTGACAGGGGTACACAATGAGCAGTTCTTC. Translating gives CASIVTGVHNEQFF.

This clonotype was seen ten or more times. The V call is TRBV7-9, the J call TRBJ2-3, with TRBD2 identical over 10 bases. Trimming took 5 bases from V and 4 from J; bases not matched to a gene: 12. Germline V gene sequence: CDR1 SEHNR, CDR2 FQNEAQ (reference sequence). The CDR3 is 17 residues long. The CDR3, as DNA: TGTGCCAGCAGCCCCAGACCTACTAGCGGGGTTGCAGATACGCAGTATTTT. Translation gives CASSPRPTSGVADTQYF.

This clonotype was seen ten or more times. The V and J genes are TRBV12-3 or TRBV12-4 and TRBJ1-3; 7 nucleotides match TRBD1. This CDR3 has 15 amino acids. J lost 4 bases, V lost 7 bases, and 10 bases had no gene match. CDR3 loop: CASIPLTGVGNTIYF. In DNA form, the CDR3 reads TGTGCCAGCATCCCACTAACAGGGGTCGGAAACACCATATATTTT.

This clonotype occurred many times. The chain recombines TRBV5-1 with TRBJ1-6, with TRBD1 identical over 7 bases. Germline V gene lookup returns CDR1 SGHRS and CDR2 YFSETQ. This CDR3 is 15 amino acids long. Trimming removed 0 bases from V and 5 bases from J; junction bases left unmatched: 2. As DNA, the CDR3 is TGCGCCAGCAGCTTGGACAGGGGCAATAATTCACCCCTCCACTTT. Protein: CASSLDRGNNSPLHF.

This clonotype was seen at least ten times. The rearrangement joins TRBV12-3 or TRBV12-4 to TRBJ1-5; 11 bases are a match to TRBD1. The CDR3 loop spans 15 amino acids. With 5 bases clipped from V and 2 bases from J, the junction kept 2 bases outside the gene matches. The CDR3 reads CASSRDRGGNQPQHF. CDR3 DNA: TGTGCCAGCAGTCGGGACAGGGGGGGCAATCAGCCCCAGCATTTT.

At least ten counts were recorded for this clonotype. The chain employs TRBV7-2 and TRBJ1-1, with 9 nucleotides matching TRBD1. CDR3 size: 14 residues. Per germline, CDR1 SGHTA and CDR2 FQGNSA. Unmatched junction bases numbered 4, after V lost 3 bases and J lost 5 bases. The CDR3 DNA reads as TGTGCCAGCAGCTTTAGACAGGGGGGTACTGAAGCTTTCTTT. Encoded protein: CASSFRQGGTEAFF.

This clonotype was found many times. The chain links TRBV7-9 to TRBJ1-2; D not certain. The CDR3 extends over 15 amino acids. Germline V gives CDR1 SEHNR, CDR2 FQNEAQ (reference sequence). The germline V and J ends were trimmed by 4 bases and 2 bases, with 14 bases remaining between them. CDR3 region: CASSSGEILNYGYTF. The CDR3 coding sequence is TGTGCCAGCAGCTCCGGGGAAATCCTCAACTATGGCTACACCTTC.

This clonotype showed up many times. The chain employs TRBV7-6 and TRBJ1-4; maybe TRBD1 (5 bases). Germline V gene sequence: CDR1 SGHVS, CDR2 FNYEAQ. CDR3 length equals 14 residues. Trimming took off 4 bases at V and 6 bases at J, with 12 bases between the two ends. CDR3 DNA: TGTGCCAGCAGCTCTCAGGGTCGGGATGAAAAACTGTTTTTT. Amino acid sequence: CASSSQGRDEKLFF.

This clonotype was seen at least ten times. The rearrangement links TRBV11-2 to TRBJ1-2; D not certain. The germline V and J ends were trimmed by 0 bases and 6 bases, with 5 bases remaining between them. This CDR3 is built from 12 residues. Germline CDR1 SGHAT, CDR2 FQNNGV. The CDR3 sequence is CASSLDGNGYTF. Written as DNA, the CDR3 is TGTGCCAGCAGCTTAGACGGGAATGGCTACACCTTC.

This clonotype was observed many times. V gene TRBV9 combines with J gene TRBJ2-7; D may match TRBD1 or TRBD2 (5 bases each). Germline CDR1 is SGDLS and CDR2 is YYNGEE. The V end lost 3 bases, the J end lost 7 bases, and 14 bases lay between the germline ends. This CDR3 is built from 13 residues. The CDR3 reads CASSGLGVLEQYF. In nucleotides, the CDR3 is TGTGCCAGCAGCGGCCTGGGGGTTTTAGAGCAGTACTTC.

This clonotype was detected many times. The chain recombines TRBV30 with TRBJ2-1; D uncertain. V lost 3 bases, J lost 6 bases, and 6 bases lay in between. Germline values: CDR1 GTSNPN, CDR2 SVGIG (reference sequence). CDR3 length: 11 amino acids. The CDR3: CAWRLINEQFF. The CDR3 DNA is TGTGCCTGGAGGCTTATCAATGAGCAGTTCTTC.

This clonotype appeared many times. The rearrangement links TRBV20-1 to TRBJ2-3; 11 bases are a match to TRBD2. After removal of 5 bases from V and 4 bases from J, the junction contained 14 bases not matched to a gene. The CDR3 spans 17 residues. The germline V gene has CDR1 DFQATT and CDR2 SNEGSKA (reference sequence). CDR3 DNA: TGCAGTGCTTTTACTAGCGGGAGACCGGAGGGTCCAGATACGCAGTATTTT. Protein product: CSAFTSGRPEGPDTQYF.

This clonotype showed up many times. The CDR3 protein is CSVGNSSGPYNEQFF. CDR3 coding DNA: TGCAGCGTTGGAAATTCTAGCGGACCCTACAATGAGCAGTTCTTC. V and J are TRBV29-1 and TRBJ2-1, with TRBD2 matching over 7 bases. The CDR3 runs 15 residues. V was clipped by 4 bases and J by 2 bases; unmatched bases: 8. From germline, CDR1 is SQVTM and CDR2 ANQGSEA.

This clonotype was counted ten times or more. The rearrangement joins TRBV10-3 to TRBJ2-3; 11 bases agree with TRBD2. From germline, CDR1 is ENHRY and CDR2 SYGVKD. Unmatched junction bases numbered 3, after V lost 6 bases and J lost 1 base. The length of the CDR3 is 15 residues. DNA of the CDR3: TGTGCCATCAGGCAGGGACTAGCGGGCACAGATACGCAGTATTTT. It translates to CAIRQGLAGTDTQYF.

The chain has TRBV7-2 and TRBJ2-3, with unresolved D. CDR1 and CDR2 from the germline V gene are SGHTA and FQGNSA. The CDR3 spans 15 residues. V dropped 0 bases and J dropped 2 bases, with 9 bases sitting between them. The CDR3: CASSLAARVTDTQYF. The CDR3 bases are TGTGCCAGCAGCTTAGCAGCCAGAGTCACAGATACGCAGTATTTT.

This clonotype was counted at least ten times. This chain links TRBV12-3 or TRBV12-4 with TRBJ2-5, with a possible D match to TRBD2 (5 bases). Trimming removed 0 bases from V and 5 bases from J, with 10 bases in between. The CDR3 has 14 residues. In nucleotides, the CDR3 is TGTGCCAGCAGTTTAGCGTCGGGGAAGGAGACCCAGTACTTC. It translates to CASSLASGKETQYF.

This clonotype was seen many times. The genes are TRBV15 and TRBJ2-3, with D perhaps TRBD1 or TRBD2 (6 bases each). V lost 3 bases, J lost 0 bases, and 16 bases lay in between. The CDR3 extends over 17 amino acids. Germline assignment: CDR1 LNHNV and CDR2 YYDKDF (reference sequence). The CDR3: CATSRSLGGPSTDTQYF. The CDR3 nucleotides are TGTGCCACCAGCAGGTCTCTTGGGGGGCCTAGCACAGATACGCAGTATTTT.

Ten or more counts support this clonotype. J is TRBJ2-2 and V is TRBV24-1; 7 bases line up with TRBD1. After removal of 3 bases from V and 3 bases from J, the junction contained 9 bases not matched to a gene. The CDR3 sequence is 17 residues long. Germline V CDR1 and CDR2: KGHDR, SFDVKD. The CDR3 loop is CATSDPRGRGDTGELFF. The CDR3 DNA is TGTGCCACCAGTGATCCCAGGGGGAGAGGGGACACCGGGGAGCTGTTTTTT.

This clonotype was detected many times. This chain connects TRBV25-1 to TRBJ2-5, with 10 bases identical to TRBD1. Per the germline V gene, CDR1 is MGHDK and CDR2 is SYGVNS. Germline trimming cut 5 bases from V and 4 bases from J; bases unmatched to any gene: 4. The length of the CDR3 is 14 residues. CDR3 amino acids: CASSTDRGRETQYF. The DNA of the CDR3 is TGTGCCAGCAGTACAGACAGGGGGCGAGAGACCCAGTACTTC.

This clonotype showed up just a few times. This chain joins TRBV6-2 or TRBV6-3 and TRBJ2-2, with D perhaps matching TRBD2 (5 bases). The CDR3 runs to 16 residues. V lost 5 bases to trimming and J lost 0 bases, with 13 bases between them. CDR1 MNHEY and CDR2 SVGEGT come from the germline V gene. CDR3 amino acids: CASSLISGSNTGELFF. In nucleotides, the CDR3 is TGTGCCAGCAGTCTCATATCGGGGTCGAACACCGGGGAGCTGTTTTTT.

Many counts were recorded for this clonotype. The rearrangement joins TRBV5-1 to TRBJ2-2; D not resolved. CDR1 and CDR2 (germline): SGHRS, YFSETQ. The CDR3 extends over 14 amino acids. The ends were cut back, 0 bases at V and 2 bases at J, with 5 bases in the middle. The CDR3 bases are TGCGCCAGCAGCTTGGGACAAAACACCGGGGAGCTGTTTTTT. Translated, it gives CASSLGQNTGELFF.

In its sample, this clonotype was seen many times. V is TRBV12-3 or TRBV12-4 and J is TRBJ1-1, with 7 bases aligning to TRBD1. Trimming at V came to 6 bases and at J to 4 bases, leaving 8 bases not matched to a gene. The CDR3 sequence is 14 residues long. Here the CDR3 reads CASSAVAGGTEAFF. In DNA form, the CDR3 reads TGTGCCAGCAGCGCCGTGGCAGGGGGCACTGAAGCTTTCTTT.

This clonotype is a singleton in its sample. The chain employs TRBV7-6 and TRBJ2-1, with TRBD1 matching over 10 bases. CDR3 length: 16 amino acids. The germline V gene encodes CDR1 SGHVS and CDR2 FNYEAQ. Losses at the gene ends were 5 bases for V and 6 bases for J; bases not matched to a gene: 10. In DNA, the CDR3 is TGTGCCAGCAGCACACGAGTGGGACAGGGGAGCAATGAGCAGTTCTTC. Translating gives CASSTRVGQGSNEQFF.

The chain uses TRBV9 and TRBJ2-1; D might be TRBD1 or TRBD2, each matching 5 bases. V shed 0 bases and J shed 13 bases, with 14 bases lying between them. Germline V gene data show CDR1 as SGDLS and CDR2 as YYNGEE. The CDR3 has 13 residues. For the CDR3, the DNA is TGTGCCAGCAGCGTAGCGAACCGGGACCTTCAGTTCTTC. Protein product: CASSVANRDLQFF. Variable domain in full (rest from reference TRBV9 and TRBJ2-1): DSGVTQTPKHLITATGQRVTLRCSPRSGDLSVYWYQQSLDQGLQFLIQYYNGEERAKGNILERFSAQQFPDLHSELNLSSLELGDSALYFCASSVANRDLQFFGPGTRLTVL.

This clonotype was seen repeatedly, ten times or more. The gene calls are TRBV5-1 and TRBJ2-2, with TRBD2 matching 10 bases. CDR3 length equals 16 residues. V dropped 1 base and J dropped 5; count of bases not matched to a gene: 5. CDR1 SGHRS and CDR2 YFSETQ come from the germline V gene. Here the CDR3 reads CASSLQSGLATGELFF. CDR3 bases: TGCGCCAGCAGCTTGCAATCGGGACTAGCGACCGGGGAGCTGTTTTTT.

The sample holds many counts of this clonotype. The chain employs TRBV5-1 and TRBJ2-1; 7 nucleotides align to TRBD1. CDR3 length: 14 amino acids. The V segment lost 0 bases and the J segment 6 bases; nucleotides outside the gene matches: 3. Germline V gene data show CDR1 as SGHRS and CDR2 as YFSETQ. The DNA for the CDR3 is TGCGCCAGCAGCTTGGAACAGGGGTTCAATGAGCAGTTCTTC. Translated, it gives CASSLEQGFNEQFF.

This clonotype was observed many times. This chain connects TRBV5-4 to TRBJ2-5; 7 bases align to TRBD1. CDR1 SGHNT and CDR2 YYREEE come from the germline V gene (reference sequence). Unmatched junction bases numbered 8, after V lost 4 bases and J lost 5 bases. This CDR3 comprises 14 residues. The CDR3 region is CASSPYDRAETQYF. DNA of the CDR3: TGTGCCAGCAGCCCATACGACAGGGCTGAGACCCAGTACTTC.